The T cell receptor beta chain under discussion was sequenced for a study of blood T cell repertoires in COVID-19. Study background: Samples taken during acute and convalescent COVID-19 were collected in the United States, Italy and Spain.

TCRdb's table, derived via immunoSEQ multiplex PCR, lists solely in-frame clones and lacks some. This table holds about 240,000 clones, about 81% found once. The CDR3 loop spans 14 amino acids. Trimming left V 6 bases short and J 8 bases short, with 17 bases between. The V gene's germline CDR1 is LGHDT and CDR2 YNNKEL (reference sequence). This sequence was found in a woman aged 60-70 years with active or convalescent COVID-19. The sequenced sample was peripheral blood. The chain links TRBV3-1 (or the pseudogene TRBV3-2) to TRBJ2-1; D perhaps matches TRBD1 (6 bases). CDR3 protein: CASRLGAGRDEQFF. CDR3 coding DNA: TGTGCCAGCAGACTGGGGGCTGGTCGGGATGAGCAGTTCTTC.